The sequence of this T cell receptor (beta chain) was determined in a study of T-cell reconstitution after alpha-beta-depleted transplantation in children. Study-level findings and limits: Hyperexpanded clones declined; after one year, newly produced T cells mostly supplied diversity. At around two months after transplant, the alpha-beta T cells were reportedly derived from several hundred expanded clones that came from non-depleted graft cells.

Germline-derived CDR1 and CDR2 are MNHEY and SVGEGT. V dropped 8 bases and J dropped 0 bases, with 11 bases sitting between them. There are 13 residues in the CDR3. This clonotype was counted at least ten times. Its antigen is unknown. TCRbeta library construction was performed incorporating unique molecular identifiers. One entry per CDR3 protein results from TCRdb running MiXCR on the PCR reads. The sample has roughly 200,000 distinct CDR3 sequences; about 6.6% are singletons. The starting material was PBMCs, obtained before TCRalphabeta/CD19-depleted stem cell transplant. J is TRBJ2-7 and V is TRBV6-2 or TRBV6-3, with D possibly TRBD2 on 6 matching bases. This clonotype was sampled from a boy between 2 and 10 years old with acute lymphoblastic leukemia, due to receive a stem cell transplant. The CDR3 sequence: CASGDLSSYEQYF. CDR3 DNA: TGTGCCAGCGGGGACTTGAGCTCCTACGAGCAGTACTTC.